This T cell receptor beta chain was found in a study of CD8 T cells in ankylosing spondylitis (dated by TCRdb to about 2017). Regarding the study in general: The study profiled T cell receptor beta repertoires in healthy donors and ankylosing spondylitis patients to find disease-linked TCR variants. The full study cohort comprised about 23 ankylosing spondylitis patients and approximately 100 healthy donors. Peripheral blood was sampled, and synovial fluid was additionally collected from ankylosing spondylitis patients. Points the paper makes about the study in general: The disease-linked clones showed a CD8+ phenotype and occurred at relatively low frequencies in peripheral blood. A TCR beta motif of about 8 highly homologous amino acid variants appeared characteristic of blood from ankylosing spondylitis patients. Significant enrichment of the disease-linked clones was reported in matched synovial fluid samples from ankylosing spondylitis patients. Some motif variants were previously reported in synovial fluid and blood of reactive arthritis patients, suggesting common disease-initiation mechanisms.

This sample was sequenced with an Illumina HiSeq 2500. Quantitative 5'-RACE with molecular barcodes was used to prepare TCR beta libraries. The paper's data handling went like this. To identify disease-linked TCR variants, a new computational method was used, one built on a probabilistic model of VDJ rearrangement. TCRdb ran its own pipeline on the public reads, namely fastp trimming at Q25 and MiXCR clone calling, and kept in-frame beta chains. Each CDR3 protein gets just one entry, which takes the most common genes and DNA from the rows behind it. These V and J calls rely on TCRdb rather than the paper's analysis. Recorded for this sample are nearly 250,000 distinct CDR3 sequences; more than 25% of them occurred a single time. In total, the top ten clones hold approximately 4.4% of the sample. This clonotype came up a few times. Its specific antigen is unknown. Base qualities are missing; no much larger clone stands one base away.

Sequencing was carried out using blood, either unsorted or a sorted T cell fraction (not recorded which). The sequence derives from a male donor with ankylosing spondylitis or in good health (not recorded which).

The CDR3 protein is CASSEGYYNEQFF. The bases are TGTGCCAGCAGCGAAGGCTACTACAATGAGCAGTTCTTC. This chain joins TRBV7-3 to TRBJ2-1, with the D gene too uncertain to name. Including the terminal cysteine and phenylalanine, the CDR3 comprises 13 residues. Only the CDR3 DNA stays, 39 bases, in frame from base 1. V loses 5 bases of germline sequence and J loses 3 bases, and the interval between the two ends is 8 bases. CDR1 SGHTA and CDR2 FQGTGA are derived from the germline V gene.